The TCR beta chain described here comes from a study of low-dose radiotherapy and immunotherapy resistance in tumors. Using a constant-region primer together with a V-primer adapter, TCRs were subjected to roughly 18 PCR cycles of amplification. Via MiXCR, TCRdb re-called the reads, giving one row per CDR3 protein. Of about 47,000 distinct CDR3 sequences in the sample, approximately 10% were seen once. This clonotype was detected a few times. The CDR3 sequence is 16 residues long. The germline V gene has CDR1 SGHRS and CDR2 YFSETQ. Deletions cut 3 bases from V and 0 bases from J, with 13 bases between. Time point of the sample: before trial treatment.

The chain couples TRBV5-1 to TRBJ2-1; D is undetermined. This receptor was obtained from a female donor with ovarian cancer. Sequencing was performed on PBMCs, taken before treatment. The CDR3 DNA reads as TGCGCCAGCAGCTCTGGTGTGGTCCCCTCCTACAATGAGCAGTTCTTC. As protein: CASSSGVVPSYNEQFF.